The rows below give T cell receptor beta chains drawn from one sample of a study of blood T cells in healthy people across ages. Each CDR3 protein is one row after TCRdb ran MiXCR on the 5' RACE reads. The sample yields 750,000 to 1,000,000 distinct CDR3 sequences, under 35% seen once. These data were likewise used in another study, on T cells of mothers and their children.

Input material: blood. The receptors shown here come from a woman in her thirties or forties in good health. Both conserved end residues are part of each CDR3. Fields, in order: J gene, clone size, CDR3 length, V gene, D gene, CDR3 protein, CDR3 DNA. D genes are given only for firm matches. Clone sizes are given selectively: once, few, many, or a class where the clone is expanded.

TRBJ2-7,NA,14,TRBV7-9,NA,CASSPRVRCYEQYF,TGTGCCAGCAGCCCCAGGGTTAGGTGCTACGAGCAGTACTTC
TRBJ2-1,NA,15,TRBV15,TRBD2,CATSVSGRAINEQFF,TGTGCCACCAGCGTTAGCGGGAGGGCCATCAATGAGCAGTTCTTC
TRBJ1-4,NA,14,TRBV13,TRBD1,CASSSTGMFEKLFF,TGTGCCAGCAGCTCGACAGGGATGTTTGAAAAACTGTTTTTT
TRBJ2-3,few,15,TRBV7-8,NA,CASSPFGGLADTQYF,TGTGCCAGCAGCCCTTTCGGCGGGTTAGCAGATACGCAGTATTTT
TRBJ1-5,few,15,TRBV9,TRBD1,CASSPGQSSNQPQHF,TGTGCCAGCAGCCCGGGACAGTCTAGCAATCAGCCCCAGCATTTT
TRBJ1-2,NA,11,TRBV6-6,NA,CTTRTADGYTF,TGTACCACCCGGACAGCCGATGGCTACACCTTC
TRBJ2-1,once,21,TRBV12-3/TRBV12-4,TRBD2,CASSLHMRGPAGGRVGETQFF,TGTGCCAGCAGTTTACATATGAGGGGACCAGCGGGGGGACGGGTCGGGGAGACCCAGTTCTTC
TRBJ2-7,few,13,TRBV6-1,NA,CARSERTDYEQYF,TGTGCCCGCAGTGAGAGGACAGACTACGAGCAGTACTTC
TRBJ1-1,few,11,TRBV7-2,NA,CASSFLVEAFF,TGTGCCAGCAGCTTTCTCGTTGAAGCTTTCTTT
TRBJ1-2,many,15,TRBV4-1,NA,CASSQESGPTYGYTF,TGCGCCAGCAGCCAAGAATCGGGACCTACCTATGGCTACACCTTC
TRBJ1-1,NA,13,TRBV28,NA,CASFIRGNTEAFF,TGTGCCAGCTTCATCCGGGGAAACACTGAAGCTTTCTTT
TRBJ1-6,NA,15,TRBV18,TRBD1,CASSPLGTGSSPLHF,TGTGCCAGCTCACCCCTCGGGACAGGGTCTTCACCCCTCCACTTT
TRBJ2-5,NA,14,TRBV20-1,NA,CSAPRRGGGETQYF,TGCAGTGCCCCTCGTAGGGGGGGCGGAGAGACCCAGTACTTC
TRBJ1-2,many,14,TRBV13,NA,CASSLGLFPSGYTF,TGTGCCAGCAGCCTCGGACTCTTCCCTTCTGGCTACACCTTC
TRBJ2-7,many,15,TRBV11-2,TRBD2,CASSLGSGTLYEQYF,TGTGCCAGCAGCTTAGGGAGCGGGACTCTCTACGAGCAGTACTTC
TRBJ1-2,NA,14,TRBV5-1,TRBD1,CASSLAEGAGGYTF,TGCGCCAGCAGCTTGGCCGAGGGGGCAGGTGGCTACACCTTC
TRBJ2-3,NA,14,TRBV4-1,TRBD2,CASSHPGGWDTQYF,TGCGCCAGCAGCCACCCCGGGGGGTGGGATACGCAGTATTTT
TRBJ2-3,once,16,TRBV7-2,NA,CASSSLPGGNTDTQYF,TGTGCCAGCAGCTCCCTGCCCGGGGGCAACACAGATACGCAGTATTTT
TRBJ2-7,few,13,TRBV27,NA,CASSLSWGREQYF,TGTGCCAGCAGTTTATCGTGGGGCCGCGAGCAGTACTTC
TRBJ1-1,NA,13,TRBV20-1,NA,CSAKGRVGTEAFF,TGCAGTGCCAAGGGGCGGGTTGGCACTGAAGCTTTCTTT
TRBJ1-4,NA,13,TRBV29-1,NA,CSVLGATNEKLFF,TGCAGCGTTTTAGGGGCGACTAATGAAAAACTGTTTTTT
TRBJ2-3,NA,15,TRBV2,TRBD1,CASSPTGMMADTQYF,TGTGCCAGCAGCCCGACAGGGATGATGGCAGATACGCAGTATTTT
TRBJ2-1,many,13,TRBV2,NA,CASKQGGSDEQFF,TGTGCCAGCAAACAGGGGGGGTCAGATGAGCAGTTCTTC
TRBJ2-1,NA,15,TRBV29-1,NA,CSVEGGAGSYNEQFF,TGCAGCGTTGAAGGGGGAGCAGGGTCGTACAATGAGCAGTTCTTC
TRBJ1-1,few,14,TRBV12-3/TRBV12-4,TRBD1,CASTTDRVGAEAFF,TGTGCCAGCACTACAGACAGGGTTGGCGCTGAAGCTTTCTTT
TRBJ2-1,few,13,TRBV5-4,TRBD1,CASSPDRGPEQFF,TGTGCCAGCAGTCCGGACAGGGGGCCTGAGCAGTTCTTC
TRBJ2-7,many,13,TRBV7-2,TRBD1,CASSFGQGGEQYF,TGTGCCAGCAGCTTCGGACAGGGGGGCGAGCAGTACTTC
TRBJ2-5,many,19,TRBV4-1,TRBD2,CASSQVPPQIPGLQETQYF,TGCGCCAGCAGCCAAGTTCCCCCACAAATCCCGGGACTACAAGAGACCCAGTACTTC
TRBJ2-5,NA,15,TRBV13,TRBD1,CASSLYAGGAETQYF,TGTGCCAGCAGCTTGTACGCAGGGGGCGCGGAGACCCAGTACTTC
TRBJ2-6,NA,17,TRBV27,NA,CASSLIPGPAGANVLTF,TGTGCCAGCAGTTTAATCCCGGGCCCAGCGGGGGCCAACGTCCTGACTTTC
TRBJ1-2,many,15,TRBV11-2,TRBD1,CASSLDPGTAQGYTF,TGTGCCAGCAGCTTAGACCCTGGGACAGCGCAAGGCTACACCTTC
TRBJ2-7,many,14,TRBV20-1,NA,CSARDDGSSYEQYF,TGCAGTGCTAGAGATGACGGGTCGTCCTACGAGCAGTACTTC
TRBJ2-1,few,16,TRBV10-1,NA,CASSESRRRKNNEQFF,TGCGCCAGCAGTGAGTCGCGTAGGAGGAAGAATAATGAGCAGTTCTTC
TRBJ2-5,many,14,TRBV20-1,NA,CSASSPGGSQTQYF,TGCAGTGCTAGCTCACCCGGGGGATCCCAGACCCAGTACTTC
TRBJ2-3,NA,10,TRBV29-1,NA,CSVYTDTQYF,TGCAGCGTTTACACAGATACGCAGTATTTT
TRBJ1-2,few,13,TRBV20-1,TRBD1,CSAKGQGKYGYTF,TGCAGTGCTAAGGGACAGGGAAAATATGGCTACACCTTC
TRBJ2-7,once,15,TRBV20-1,TRBD1,CSARAPGQDNYEQYF,TGCAGTGCTAGAGCCCCGGGACAGGATAACTACGAGCAGTACTTC
TRBJ1-4,NA,15,TRBV25-1,TRBD1,CASSEFGTGGEKLFF,TGTGCCAGCAGTGAATTTGGGACAGGGGGTGAAAAACTGTTTTTT
TRBJ1-2,NA,15,TRBV20-1,NA,CSARVGTTAYGGYTF,TGTAGTGCTAGAGTGGGAACAACAGCTTATGGGGGCTACACCTTC
TRBJ2-1,few,13,TRBV5-1,NA,CASSAQGTDEQFF,TGCGCCAGCAGCGCACAGGGTACCGATGAGCAGTTCTTC
TRBJ2-3,NA,17,TRBV7-9,NA,CASSSVGRHKQTDTQYF,TGTGCCAGCAGCTCCGTGGGGAGACACAAACAAACAGATACGCAGTATTTT
TRBJ1-2,NA,13,TRBV20-1,NA,CSAPKDKGFFYTF,TGCAGTGCGCCCAAGGACAAGGGTTTCTTCTACACCTTC
TRBJ2-3,many,16,TRBV9,TRBD1,CASSVGTGLRTDTQYF,TGTGCCAGCAGCGTAGGGACAGGCCTCCGGACAGATACGCAGTATTTT